The TCR beta chain described here comes from a study of read filtering for tumor transcriptome and immune sequencing (dated by TCRdb to between 2020 and 2021). Study-level background: Of the patients in the cohort, some 18 were male and 14 to 15 were female, and their mean age was about 70 years, with a range of about 47 to 85. By revised international staging, fewer than ten patients were R-ISS I, under 20 were R-ISS II and over five were R-ISS III. After DNase treatment, whole-transcriptome libraries were prepared with the TruSeq RNA Access Library Prep Kit. Per sample, about 4.05 to 11 million TCR-region mapped reads were obtained with IR-seq, compared with only roughly 80 to 1,300 with RNA-seq. TCR repertoires obtained by targeted immune repertoire sequencing and by bulk whole-transcriptome sequencing performed on the same bone marrow samples were compared. One main goal was a read-filtering strategy for immune repertoire data, in particular deciding whether clonotypes backed by only one read should be removed. Beyond this particular receptor, the publication reports: Rather than purified T cells, the sorted CD138-negative fraction was a mixed bone marrow immune population. IR-seq captured clonotypes at much higher depth and more reliably than RNA-seq, and smaller IR-seq throughput sufficed to identify most shared clonotypes. Single-read clonotypes made up roughly 82% of clonotypes but only roughly 3.6% of total reads in IR-seq, compared with just under 75% of clonotypes and more than 40% of reads in RNA-seq. The correlation between IR-seq and RNA-seq shared clonotype proportions was increased by removal of single-read clonotypes.

Trimming takes 3 bases off V and 8 bases off J; junction bases not matched to a gene: 8. Reading from cysteine to phenylalanine, the CDR3 counts 14 amino acids. The kept DNA is CDR3 alone, 42 bases in frame from the first base. The germline V gene (reference sequence) yields DFQATT for CDR1 and SNEGSKA for CDR2. The Immunoverse kit was used to build TCR libraries from about 400 ng RNA, with molecular barcoded adaptors covering alpha/delta and beta/gamma chains. TCR library preparation used the same RNA that was used for transcriptome sequencing. An Illumina HiSeq 4000 with 2 x 150 cycles was used to sequence the TCR libraries. The original methods were these. TCR reads were aligned to human V, D, J and C references and assembled into CDR3 clonotypes with MiXCR, including quality filtering and error correction. The tcR package in R was used for analysis of clonotype counts and gene usage diversity. Raw mapping reads were checked after the RNA-seq reads had been mapped by STAR aligner version 2.5.3a onto the human GRCh37 genome. To test how sequencing depth affects detected clonotypes, IR-seq fastq files were randomly downsampled with Seqtk 1.3. TCRdb redid the processing of the public reads, applying fastp at Q25 and MiXCR, and retained in-frame beta chains. Records with the same CDR3 protein are collapsed into one entry carrying the most frequent genes and DNA. TCRdb assigned the V and J calls; the authors' analysis was not used. The table for this sample lists tens of thousands of distinct CDR3 sequences; roughly 18% of them were counted only once. The ten largest clones add up to 11% to 15% of the sample.

Every patient had bone marrow sampled at the time of active disease. Isolation of bone marrow mononuclear cells was performed by Ficoll-Hypaque density gradient centrifugation. Myeloma plasma cells were removed and CD138-negative cells were obtained by negative selection following labeling with CD138 magnetic microbeads on a MACS separator. Flow cytometry on an Attune NxT with CD138 antibodies was used to check the purity of the isolated cells. Total RNA was extracted with TRIzol reagent and quantified with a NanoDrop spectrophotometer. For each patient, paired RNA-seq and IR-seq were run on the CD138-negative bone marrow sample from that patient. This clonotype has a count of ten or more. Its antigen target is currently unknown. Base qualities are not recorded, but no much larger clone differs from it by a single base.

The receptor chain draws on TRBV20-1 and TRBJ2-2; 8 of the junction bases match TRBD2. Sequenced input: a population of CD138-negative cells sorted from bone marrow. The cell subset or site label, read with the paper, signifies: bone marrow mononuclear cells depleted of CD138+ plasma/myeloma cells by negative magnetic selection. This clonotype was obtained from a donor aged 40 or over with multiple myeloma. The bases read TGCAGTGCTAGTCCCGGGGGGGCCAGTGGGGAGCTGTTTTTT. This encodes CSASPGGASGELFF.